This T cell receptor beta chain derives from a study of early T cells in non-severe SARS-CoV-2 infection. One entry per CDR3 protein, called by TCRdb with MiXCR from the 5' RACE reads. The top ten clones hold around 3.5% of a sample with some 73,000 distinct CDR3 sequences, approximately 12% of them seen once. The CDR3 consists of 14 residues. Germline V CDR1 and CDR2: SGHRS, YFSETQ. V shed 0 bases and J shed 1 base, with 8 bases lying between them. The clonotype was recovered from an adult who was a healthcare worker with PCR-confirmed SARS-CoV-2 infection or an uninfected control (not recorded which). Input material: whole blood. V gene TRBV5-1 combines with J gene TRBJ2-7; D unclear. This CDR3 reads CASSLVDRSYEQYF. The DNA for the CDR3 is TGCGCCAGCAGCTTGGTGGACCGATCCTACGAGCAGTACTTC.